This paragraph reports one T cell receptor beta chain. Its antigen is undetermined. With the library built for alpha chains, this beta chain is off target and its frequency is not meaningful. This specimen comes from a study of spatial heterogeneity in lung cancer. Across the whole study: Beta-chain sequences consistently outnumbered alpha-chain sequences in detection.

The V gene end was trimmed by 5 bases and the J gene end by 2 bases; junction bases not matched to a gene: 4. The CDR3 runs 14 residues. Per germline, CDR1 SEHNR and CDR2 FQNEAQ (reference sequence). Study-wide results and caveats: Counts of expanded intratumoral alpha and beta TCRs tracked tumor mutation counts.

As to time point: sample taken at primary tumor resection. Without sorting, whole RNA was sequenced from tumor, nontumor lung or frozen PBMC. TCRdb re-called the 5' RACE reads through MiXCR, storing one row per CDR3 protein. This sample yields some 11,000 distinct CDR3 sequences, of which around 7.9% are seen a single time; about 20% belongs to the top ten. This chain links TRBV7-9 with TRBJ2-7; 9 positions agree with TRBD1. This receptor was identified in a female donor with early-stage non-small cell lung cancer. Sequences were derived from lung tumor tissue, sampled at surgery. This chain's CDR3 is CASSLGTGPYEQYF. CDR3 DNA sequence: TGTGCCAGCAGCCTAGGGACAGGGCCCTACGAGCAGTACTTC.